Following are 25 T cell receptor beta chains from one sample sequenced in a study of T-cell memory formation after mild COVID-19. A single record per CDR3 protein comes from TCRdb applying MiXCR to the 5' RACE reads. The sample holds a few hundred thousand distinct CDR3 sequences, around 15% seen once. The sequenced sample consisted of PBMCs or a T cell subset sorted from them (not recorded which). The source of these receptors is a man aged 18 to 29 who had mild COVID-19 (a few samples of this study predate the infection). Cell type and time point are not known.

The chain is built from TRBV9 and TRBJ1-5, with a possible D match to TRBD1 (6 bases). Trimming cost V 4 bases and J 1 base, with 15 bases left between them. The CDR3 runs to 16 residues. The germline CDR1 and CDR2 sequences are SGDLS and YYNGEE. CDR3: CASSPGVGASNQPQHF. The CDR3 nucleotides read TGTGCCAGCAGCCCGGGGGTGGGGGCCAGCAATCAGCCCCAGCATTTT. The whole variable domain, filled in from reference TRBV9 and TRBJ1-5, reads DSGVTQTPKHLITATGQRVTLRCSPRSGDLSVYWYQQSLDQGLQFLIQYYNGEERAKGNILERFSAQQFPDLHSELNLSSLELGDSALYFCASSPGVGASNQPQHFGDGTRLSIL.

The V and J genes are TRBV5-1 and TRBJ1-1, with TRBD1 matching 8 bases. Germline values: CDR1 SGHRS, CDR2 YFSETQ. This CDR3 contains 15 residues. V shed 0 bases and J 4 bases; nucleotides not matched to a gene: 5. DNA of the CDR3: TGCGCCAGCAGCTTGGTACTACAGGGGGGCACTGAAGCTTTCTTT. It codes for CASSLVLQGGTEAFF.

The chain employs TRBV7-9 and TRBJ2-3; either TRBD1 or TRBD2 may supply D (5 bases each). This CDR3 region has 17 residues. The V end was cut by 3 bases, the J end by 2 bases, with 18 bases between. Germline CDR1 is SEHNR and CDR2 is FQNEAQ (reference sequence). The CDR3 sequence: CASSLIGEGLITDTQYF. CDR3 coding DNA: TGTGCCAGCAGCTTGATCGGAGAGGGGCTGATCACAGATACGCAGTATTTT. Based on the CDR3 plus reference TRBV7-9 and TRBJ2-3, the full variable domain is DTGVSQNPRHKITKRGQNVTFRCDPISEHNRLYWYRQTLGQGPEFLTYFQNEAQLEKSRLLSDRFSAERPKGSFSTLEIQRTEQGDSAMYLCASSLIGEGLITDTQYFGPGTRLTVL.

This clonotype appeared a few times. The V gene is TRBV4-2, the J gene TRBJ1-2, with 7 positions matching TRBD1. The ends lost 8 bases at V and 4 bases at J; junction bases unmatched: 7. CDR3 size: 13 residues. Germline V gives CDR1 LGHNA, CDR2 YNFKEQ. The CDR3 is CASATGVLYGYTF. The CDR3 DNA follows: TGTGCCAGCGCAACAGGGGTCCTCTATGGCTACACCTTC.

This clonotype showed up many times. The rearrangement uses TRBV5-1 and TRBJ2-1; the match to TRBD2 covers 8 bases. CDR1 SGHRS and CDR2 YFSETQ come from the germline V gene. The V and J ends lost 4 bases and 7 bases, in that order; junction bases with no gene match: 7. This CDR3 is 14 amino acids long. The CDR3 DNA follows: TGCGCCAGCAGCCTCGGACTAGCATCGAATGAGCAGTTCTTC. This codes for CASSLGLASNEQFF.

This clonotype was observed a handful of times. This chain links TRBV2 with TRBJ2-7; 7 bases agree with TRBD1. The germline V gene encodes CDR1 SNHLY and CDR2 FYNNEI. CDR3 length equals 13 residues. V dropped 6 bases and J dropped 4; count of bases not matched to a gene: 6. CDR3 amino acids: CASRAGTEYEQYF. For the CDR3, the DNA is TGTGCCAGCAGAGCCGGGACAGAATACGAGCAGTACTTC.

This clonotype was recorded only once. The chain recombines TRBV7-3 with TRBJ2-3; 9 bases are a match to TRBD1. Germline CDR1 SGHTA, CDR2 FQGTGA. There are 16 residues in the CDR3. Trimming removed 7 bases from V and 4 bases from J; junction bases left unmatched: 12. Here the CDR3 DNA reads TGTGCCAGCACTCAGACGGGACAGGGTGAATCAGATACGCAGTATTTT. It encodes CASTQTGQGESDTQYF. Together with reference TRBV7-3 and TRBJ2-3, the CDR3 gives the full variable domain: GAGVSQTPSNKVTEKGKYVELRCDPISGHTALYWYRQSLGQGPEFLIYFQGTGAADDSGLPNDRFFAVRPEGSVSTLKIQRTERGDSAVYLCASTQTGQGESDTQYFGPGTRLTVL.

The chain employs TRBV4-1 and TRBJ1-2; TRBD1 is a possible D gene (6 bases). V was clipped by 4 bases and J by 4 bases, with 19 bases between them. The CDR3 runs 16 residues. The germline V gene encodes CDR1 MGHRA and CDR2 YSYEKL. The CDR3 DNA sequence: TGCGCCAGCAGCCTCATCGGGCCACAGGGCGGCTATGGCTACACCTTC. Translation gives CASSLIGPQGGYGYTF.

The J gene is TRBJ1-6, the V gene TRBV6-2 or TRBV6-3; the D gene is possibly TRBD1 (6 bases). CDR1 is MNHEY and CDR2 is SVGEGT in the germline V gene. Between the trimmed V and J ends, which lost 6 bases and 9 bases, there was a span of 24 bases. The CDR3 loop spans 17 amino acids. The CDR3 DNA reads TGTGCCAGCAGCGTGTCCAGGGACGGTCGGGGGCTTTCACCCCTCCACTTT. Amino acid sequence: CASSVSRDGRGLSPLHF.

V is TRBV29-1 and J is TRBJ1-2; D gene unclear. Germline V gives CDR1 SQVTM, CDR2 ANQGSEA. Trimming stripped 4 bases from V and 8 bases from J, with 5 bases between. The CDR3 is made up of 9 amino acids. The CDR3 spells CSVVGGYTF. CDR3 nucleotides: TGCAGCGTTGTCGGGGGCTACACCTTC.

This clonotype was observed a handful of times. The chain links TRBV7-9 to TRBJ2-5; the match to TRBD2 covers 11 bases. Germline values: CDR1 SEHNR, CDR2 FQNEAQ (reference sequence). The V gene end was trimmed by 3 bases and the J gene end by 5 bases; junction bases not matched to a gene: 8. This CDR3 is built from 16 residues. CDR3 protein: CASSFPTSGVGETQYF. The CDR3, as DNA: TGTGCCAGCAGCTTTCCGACTAGCGGGGTTGGGGAGACCCAGTACTTC.

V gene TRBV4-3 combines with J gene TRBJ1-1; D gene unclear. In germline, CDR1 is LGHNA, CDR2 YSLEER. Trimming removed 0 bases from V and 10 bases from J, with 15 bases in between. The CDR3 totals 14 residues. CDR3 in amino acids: CASSQERYFSGAFF. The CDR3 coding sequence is TGCGCCAGCAGCCAAGAGAGGTACTTCTCCGGAGCTTTCTTT.

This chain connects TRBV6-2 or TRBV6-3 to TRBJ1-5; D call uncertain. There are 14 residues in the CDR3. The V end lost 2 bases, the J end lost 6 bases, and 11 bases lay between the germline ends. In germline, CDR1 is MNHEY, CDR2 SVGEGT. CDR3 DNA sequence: TGTGCCAGCAGTTACAGCCGGCACAGTCAGCCCCAGCATTTT. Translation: CASSYSRHSQPQHF.

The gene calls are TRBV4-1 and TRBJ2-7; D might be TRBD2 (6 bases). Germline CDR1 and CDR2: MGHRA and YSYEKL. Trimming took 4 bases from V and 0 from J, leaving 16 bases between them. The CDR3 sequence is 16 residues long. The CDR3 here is CASSRRPGLGSYEQYF. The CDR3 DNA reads TGCGCCAGCAGCCGCCGACCGGGACTTGGCTCCTACGAGCAGTACTTC.

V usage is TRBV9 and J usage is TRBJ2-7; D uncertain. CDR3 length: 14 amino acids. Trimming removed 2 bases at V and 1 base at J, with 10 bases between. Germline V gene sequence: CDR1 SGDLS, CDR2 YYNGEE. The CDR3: CASSVDGLSYEQYF. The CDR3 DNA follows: TGTGCCAGCAGCGTCGACGGGCTGTCCTACGAGCAGTACTTC.

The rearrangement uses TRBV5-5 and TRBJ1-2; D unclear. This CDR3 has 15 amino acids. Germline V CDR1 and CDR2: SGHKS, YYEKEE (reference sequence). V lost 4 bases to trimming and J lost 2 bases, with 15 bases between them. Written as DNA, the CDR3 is TGTGCCAGCAGCCCAGACACCATCGAGAACTATGGCTACACCTTC. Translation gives CASSPDTIENYGYTF. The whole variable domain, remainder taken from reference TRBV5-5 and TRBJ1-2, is DAGVTQSPTHLIKTRGQQVTLRCSPISGHKSVSWYQQVLGQGPQFIFQYYEKEERGRGNFPDRFSARQFPNYSSELNVNALLLGDSALYLCASSPDTIENYGYTFGSGTRLTVV.

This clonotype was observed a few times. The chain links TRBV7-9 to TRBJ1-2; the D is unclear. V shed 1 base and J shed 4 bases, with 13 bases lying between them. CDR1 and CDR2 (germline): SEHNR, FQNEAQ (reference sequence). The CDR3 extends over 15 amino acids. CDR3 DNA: TGTGCCAGCAGCTTAGGCGAGGACTCCTTCTATGGCTACACCTTC. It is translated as CASSLGEDSFYGYTF. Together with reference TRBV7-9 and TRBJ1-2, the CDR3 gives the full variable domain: DTGVSQNPRHKITKRGQNVTFRCDPISEHNRLYWYRQTLGQGPEFLTYFQNEAQLEKSRLLSDRFSAERPKGSFSTLEIQRTEQGDSAMYLCASSLGEDSFYGYTFGSGTRLTVV.

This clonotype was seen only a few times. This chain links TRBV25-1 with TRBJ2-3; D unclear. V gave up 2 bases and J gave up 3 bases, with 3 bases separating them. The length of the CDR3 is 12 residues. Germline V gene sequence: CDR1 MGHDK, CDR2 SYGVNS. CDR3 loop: CASSEITDTQYF. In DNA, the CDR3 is TGTGCCAGCAGTGAAATTACAGATACGCAGTATTTT.

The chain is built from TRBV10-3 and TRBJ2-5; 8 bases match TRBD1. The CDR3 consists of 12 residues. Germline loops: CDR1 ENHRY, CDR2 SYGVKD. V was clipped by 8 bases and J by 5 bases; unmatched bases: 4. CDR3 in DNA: TGTGCCATCGGACAGGGCGGGGAGACCCAGTACTTC. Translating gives CAIGQGGETQYF.

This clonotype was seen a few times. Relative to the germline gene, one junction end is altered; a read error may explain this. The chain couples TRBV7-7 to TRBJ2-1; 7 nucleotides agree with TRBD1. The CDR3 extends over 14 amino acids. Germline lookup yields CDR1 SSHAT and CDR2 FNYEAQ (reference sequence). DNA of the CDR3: TGTGCTAGCAGCCCAAGGACAGGTTACAATGAGCAGTTCTTC. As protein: CASSPRTGYNEQFF. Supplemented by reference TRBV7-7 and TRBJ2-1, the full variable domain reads GAGVSQSPRYKVTKRGQDVTLRCDPISSHATLYWYQQALGQGPEFLTYFNYEAQPDKSGLPSDRFSAERPEGSISTLTIQRTEQRDSAMYRCASSPRTGYNEQFFGPGTRLTVL.

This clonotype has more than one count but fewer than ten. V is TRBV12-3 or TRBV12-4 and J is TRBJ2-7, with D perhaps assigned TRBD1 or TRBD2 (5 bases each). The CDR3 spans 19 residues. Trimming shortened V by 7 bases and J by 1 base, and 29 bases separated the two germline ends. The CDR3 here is CASMDGAHNGAANSYEQYF. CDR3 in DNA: TGTGCCAGCATGGACGGTGCACATAACGGGGCAGCCAATTCCTACGAGCAGTACTTC.

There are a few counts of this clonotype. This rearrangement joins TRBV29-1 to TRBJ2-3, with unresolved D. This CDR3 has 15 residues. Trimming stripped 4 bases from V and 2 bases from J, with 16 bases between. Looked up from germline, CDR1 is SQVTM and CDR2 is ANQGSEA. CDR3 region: CSVGKQVDPTDTQYF. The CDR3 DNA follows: TGCAGCGTTGGTAAACAAGTCGACCCCACAGATACGCAGTATTTT.

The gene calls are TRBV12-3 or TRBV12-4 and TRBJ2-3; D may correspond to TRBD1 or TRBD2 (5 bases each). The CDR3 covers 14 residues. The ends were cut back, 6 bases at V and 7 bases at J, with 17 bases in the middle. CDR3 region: CASSLRGPGHTQYF. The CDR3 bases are TGTGCCAGCAGCCTCCGGGGCCCCGGCCATACGCAGTATTTT.

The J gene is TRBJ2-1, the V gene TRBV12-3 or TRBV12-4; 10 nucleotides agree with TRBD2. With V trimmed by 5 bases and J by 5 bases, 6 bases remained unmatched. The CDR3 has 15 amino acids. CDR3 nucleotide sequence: TGTGCCAGCAGTCCCTCTAGCGGGGGCCACAATGAGCAGTTCTTC. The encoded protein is CASSPSSGGHNEQFF.

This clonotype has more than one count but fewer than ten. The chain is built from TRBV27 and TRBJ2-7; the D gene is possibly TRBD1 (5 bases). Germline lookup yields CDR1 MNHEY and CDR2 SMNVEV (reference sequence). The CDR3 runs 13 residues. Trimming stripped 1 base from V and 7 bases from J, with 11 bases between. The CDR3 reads CASSLFRDLEQYF. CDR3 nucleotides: TGTGCCAGCAGTTTATTCAGGGATTTAGAGCAGTACTTC.